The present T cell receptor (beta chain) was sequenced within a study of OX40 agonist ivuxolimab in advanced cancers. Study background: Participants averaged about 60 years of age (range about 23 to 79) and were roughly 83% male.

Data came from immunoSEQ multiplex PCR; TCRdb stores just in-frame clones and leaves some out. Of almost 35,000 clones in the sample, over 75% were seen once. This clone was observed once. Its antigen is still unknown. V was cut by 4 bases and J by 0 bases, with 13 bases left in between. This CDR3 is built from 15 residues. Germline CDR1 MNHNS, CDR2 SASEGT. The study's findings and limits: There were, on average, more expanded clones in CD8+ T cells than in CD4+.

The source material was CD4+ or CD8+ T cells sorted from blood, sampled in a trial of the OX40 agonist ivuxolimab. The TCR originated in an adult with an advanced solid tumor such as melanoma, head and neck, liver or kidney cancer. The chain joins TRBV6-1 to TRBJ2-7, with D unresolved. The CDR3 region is CASSVRTASSYEQYF. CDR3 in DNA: TGTGCCAGCAGTGTGCGGACGGCGAGCTCCTACGAGCAGTACTTC.